This TCR beta chain came from a study of low-dose radiotherapy and immunotherapy resistance in tumors. Regarding time point: before trial treatment. Priming of first-strand cDNA relied on TRAV- and TRBV-specific primers (covering alpha and beta chains). It was with a constant-region primer and a V-primer adapter that TCRs were amplified over around 20 PCR cycles. TCRdb re-derived calls from the reads in MiXCR, one entry per CDR3 protein. The data show roughly 76,000 distinct CDR3 sequences, over 15% seen once. This clonotype was counted many times. Germline values: CDR1 LNHDA, CDR2 SQIVND (reference sequence). The CDR3 sequence is 15 residues long. V was cut by 1 base and J by 1 base, with 11 bases left in between.

This receptor was identified in a male donor with prostate cancer. This rearrangement joins TRBV19 to TRBJ2-7; D gene unclear. The sequences come from PBMCs, collected before treatment. In DNA, the CDR3 is TGTGCCAGTAGTATAGGACAACGAGGTTCCTACGAGCAGTACTTC. This sequence encodes CASSIGQRGSYEQYF. Using reference TRBV19 and TRBJ2-7 for the parts outside the CDR3, the full variable domain is DGGITQSPKYLFRKEGQNVTLSCEQNLNHDAMYWYRQDPGQGLRLIYYSQIVNDFQKGDIAEGYSVSREKKESFPLTVTSAQKNPTAFYLCASSIGQRGSYEQYFGPGTRLTVT.